This T cell receptor (beta chain) came from a study of identical twins. General study findings and limits: Carriage of fewer insertions was seen in abundant cord blood beta clonotypes, whereas memory repertoires showed none.

CDR1 SGHRS and CDR2 YFSETQ come from the germline V gene. This CDR3 is 16 amino acids long. The V segment lost 0 bases and the J segment 0 bases; nucleotides outside the gene matches: 3. This clonotype was detected ten times or more. The antigen remains unidentified. Each CDR3 protein gets one entry after TCRdb re-called the 5' RACE reads with MiXCR. The table includes about 530,000 distinct CDR3 sequences, about 15% detected once. The sample was also linked to a second study, of yellow fever vaccine responses in identical twins.

The sample taken for sequencing was CD4+ T cells sorted from blood. The TCR comes from a woman aged 18-29 years in good health. The rearrangement links TRBV5-1 to TRBJ2-1; 7 nucleotides agree with TRBD2. This CDR3 is CASSLGGGVSYNEQFF. In nucleotides, the CDR3 is TGCGCCAGCAGCTTGGGGGGGGGTGTCTCCTACAATGAGCAGTTCTTC.